Listed here are 7 T cell receptor beta chains from one sample, sequenced in a study of early T cells in non-severe SARS-CoV-2 infection. TCRdb reprocessed the 5' RACE reads with MiXCR, giving one entry per CDR3 protein. This sample yields roughly 27,000 distinct CDR3 sequences, of which roughly 5% are seen a single time; roughly a tenth belongs to the top ten. The sample was whole blood. The source of these receptors is an adult who was a healthcare worker with PCR-confirmed SARS-CoV-2 infection or an uninfected control (not recorded which).

This chain connects TRBV3-1 to TRBJ2-2; D possibly corresponds to TRBD1 (5 bases). This CDR3 region has 14 residues. The V gene's germline CDR1 is LGHDT and CDR2 YNNKEL (reference sequence). Deletions cut 4 bases from V and 0 bases from J, with 6 bases between. The CDR3 sequence is CASSRGSNTGELFF. The CDR3 coding sequence is TGTGCCAGCAGCCGGGGCTCGAACACCGGGGAGCTGTTTTTT.

This clonotype was seen ten or more times. This chain links TRBV27 with TRBJ2-1; D unclear. The CDR3 totals 15 residues. Deletions cut 3 bases from V and 4 bases from J, with 13 bases between. Germline values: CDR1 MNHEY, CDR2 SMNVEV (reference sequence). The DNA of the CDR3 is TGTGCCAGCAGTTTTTTACTGACGCTTTACAATGAGCAGTTCTTC. Translated, it gives CASSFLLTLYNEQFF.

This clonotype was seen repeatedly, ten times or more. This chain uses TRBV5-1 with TRBJ2-7; no clear D gene. Germline V gives CDR1 SGHRS, CDR2 YFSETQ. V shed 0 bases and J shed 6 bases, with 13 bases lying between them. The CDR3 is made up of 14 amino acids. The CDR3: CASSLVPTTGEQYF. Written as DNA, the CDR3 is TGCGCCAGCAGCTTGGTACCCACGACGGGCGAGCAGTACTTC.

This clonotype was recorded many times. V is TRBV7-9 and J is TRBJ1-1, with D possibly being TRBD1 (6 bases). Trimming stripped 3 bases from V and 1 base from J, with 18 bases between. The CDR3 spans 17 residues. Germline values: CDR1 SEHNR, CDR2 FQNEAQ (reference sequence). CDR3 protein: CASSLPTPTGSNTEAFF. The CDR3 nucleotides are TGTGCCAGCAGCTTGCCAACCCCCACAGGGTCGAACACTGAAGCTTTCTTT.

This clonotype was detected many times. The J gene is TRBJ2-1, the V gene TRBV24-1; D gene unclear. Germline loops: CDR1 KGHDR, CDR2 SFDVKD. Deletions cut 1 base from V and 6 bases from J, with 9 bases between. This CDR3 spans 14 amino acids. CDR3 DNA: TGTGCCACCAGTGATTTCTCGCAGTCCAATGAGCAGTTCTTC. This sequence encodes CATSDFSQSNEQFF.

The chain joins TRBV19 to TRBJ1-2; D is uncertain. Trimming took off 1 base at V and 8 bases at J, with 11 bases between the two ends. The CDR3 is 13 amino acids. Germline lookup yields CDR1 LNHDA and CDR2 SQIVND (reference sequence). The CDR3: CASSIGGFGGYTF. The DNA for the CDR3 is TGTGCCAGTAGTATAGGAGGGTTTGGCGGCTACACCTTC.

This clonotype appeared many times. The rearrangement joins TRBV7-2 to TRBJ1-1; no firm D call. V gave up 5 bases and J gave up 1 base, with 8 bases separating them. Germline CDR1 reads SGHTA; CDR2 reads FQGNSA. The CDR3 is made up of 13 amino acids. The DNA of the CDR3 is TGTGCCAGCAGCACCAAAAGGAACACTGAAGCTTTCTTT. Translated: CASSTKRNTEAFF. Using reference TRBV7-2 and TRBJ1-1 for the parts outside the CDR3, the full variable domain is GAGVSQSPSNKVTEKGKDVELRCDPISGHTALYWYRQSLGQGLEFLIYFQGNSAPDKSGLPSDRFSAERTGGSVSTLTIQRTQQEDSAVYLCASSTKRNTEAFFGQGTRLTVV.